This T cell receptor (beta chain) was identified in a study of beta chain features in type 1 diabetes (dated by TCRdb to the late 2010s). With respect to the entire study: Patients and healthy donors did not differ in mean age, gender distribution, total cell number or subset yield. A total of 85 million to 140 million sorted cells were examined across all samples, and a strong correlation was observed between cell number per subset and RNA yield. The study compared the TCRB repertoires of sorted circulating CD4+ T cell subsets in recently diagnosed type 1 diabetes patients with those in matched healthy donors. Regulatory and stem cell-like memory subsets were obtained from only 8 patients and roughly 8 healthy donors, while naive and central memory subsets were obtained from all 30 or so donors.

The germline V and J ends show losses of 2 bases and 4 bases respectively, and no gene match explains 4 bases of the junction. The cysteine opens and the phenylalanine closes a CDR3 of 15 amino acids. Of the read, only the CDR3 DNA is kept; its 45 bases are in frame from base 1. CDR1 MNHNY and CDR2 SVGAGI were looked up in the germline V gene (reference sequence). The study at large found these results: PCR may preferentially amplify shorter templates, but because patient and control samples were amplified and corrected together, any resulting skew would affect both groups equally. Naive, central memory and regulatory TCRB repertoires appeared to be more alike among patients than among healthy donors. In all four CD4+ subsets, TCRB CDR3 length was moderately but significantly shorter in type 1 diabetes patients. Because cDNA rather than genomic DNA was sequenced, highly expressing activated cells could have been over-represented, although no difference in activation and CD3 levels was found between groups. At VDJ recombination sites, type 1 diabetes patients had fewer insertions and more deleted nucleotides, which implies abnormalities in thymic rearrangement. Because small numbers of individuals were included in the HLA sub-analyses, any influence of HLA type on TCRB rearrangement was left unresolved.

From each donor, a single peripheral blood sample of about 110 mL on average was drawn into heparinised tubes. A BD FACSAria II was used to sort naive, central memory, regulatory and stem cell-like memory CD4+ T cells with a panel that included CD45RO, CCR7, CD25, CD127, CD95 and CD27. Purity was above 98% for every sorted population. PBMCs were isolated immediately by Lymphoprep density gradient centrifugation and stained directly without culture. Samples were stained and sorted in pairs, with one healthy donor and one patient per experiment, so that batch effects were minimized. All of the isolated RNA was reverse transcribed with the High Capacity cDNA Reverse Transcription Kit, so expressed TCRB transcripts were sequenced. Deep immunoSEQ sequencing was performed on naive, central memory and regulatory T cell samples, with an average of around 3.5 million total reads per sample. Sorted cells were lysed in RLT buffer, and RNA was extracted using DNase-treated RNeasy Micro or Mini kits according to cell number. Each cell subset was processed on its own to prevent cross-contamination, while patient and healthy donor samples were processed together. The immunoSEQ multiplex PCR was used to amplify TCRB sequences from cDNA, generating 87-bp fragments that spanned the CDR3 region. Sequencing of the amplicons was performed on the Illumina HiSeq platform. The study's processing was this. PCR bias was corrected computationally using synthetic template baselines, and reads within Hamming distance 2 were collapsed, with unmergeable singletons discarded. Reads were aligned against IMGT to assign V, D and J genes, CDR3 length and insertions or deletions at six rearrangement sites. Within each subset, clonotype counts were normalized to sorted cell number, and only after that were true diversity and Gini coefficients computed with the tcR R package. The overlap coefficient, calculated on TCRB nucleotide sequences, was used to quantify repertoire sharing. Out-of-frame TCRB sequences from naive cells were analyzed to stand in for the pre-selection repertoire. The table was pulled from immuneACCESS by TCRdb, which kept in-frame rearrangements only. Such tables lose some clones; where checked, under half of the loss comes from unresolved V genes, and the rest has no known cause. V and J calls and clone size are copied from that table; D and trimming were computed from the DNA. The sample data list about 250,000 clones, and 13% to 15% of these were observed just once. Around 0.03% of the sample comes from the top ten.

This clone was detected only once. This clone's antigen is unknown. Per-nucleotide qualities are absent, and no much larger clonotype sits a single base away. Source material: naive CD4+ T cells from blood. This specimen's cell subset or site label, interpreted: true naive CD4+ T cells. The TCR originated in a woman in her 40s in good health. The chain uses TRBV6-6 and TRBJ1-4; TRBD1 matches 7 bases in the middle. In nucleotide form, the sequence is TGTGCCAGCAGTTACAAACAGGGGAATAATGAAAAACTGTTTTTT. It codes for CASSYKQGNNEKLFF.